This T cell receptor (beta chain) was recorded in a study of T cell responses to AZD1222 COVID-19 vaccine. Trimming left V 6 bases short and J 0 bases short, with 12 bases between. Germline V gene lookup returns CDR1 SGHRS and CDR2 YFSETQ. The CDR3 covers 14 residues. This table comes from immunoSEQ multiplex PCR, and its TCRdb copy is limited to in-frame clones, with some not included. The sample has 180,000 or so clones; 80% to 95% are singletons. The clonotype comes from an adult who received the AZD1222 COVID-19 vaccine. This specimen was peripheral blood, taken 28 days after the second AZD1222 dose. The genes are TRBV5-1 and TRBJ1-1, with D maybe TRBD1 (5 bases). The DNA of the CDR3 is TGCGCCAGCACCCCCCAGGGTATGAACACTGAAGCTTTCTTT. This translates into CASTPQGMNTEAFF.